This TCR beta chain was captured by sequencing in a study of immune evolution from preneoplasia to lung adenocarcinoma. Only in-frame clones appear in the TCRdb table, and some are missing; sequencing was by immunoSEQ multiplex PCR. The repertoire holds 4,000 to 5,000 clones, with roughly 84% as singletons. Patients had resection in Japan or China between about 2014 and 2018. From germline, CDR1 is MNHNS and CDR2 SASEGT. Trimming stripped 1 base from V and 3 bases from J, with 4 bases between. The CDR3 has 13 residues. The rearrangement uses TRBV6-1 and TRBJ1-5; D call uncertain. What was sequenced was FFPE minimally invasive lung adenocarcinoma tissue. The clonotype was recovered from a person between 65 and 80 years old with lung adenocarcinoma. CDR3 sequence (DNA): TGTGCCAGCAGTGAAGTCTACAATCAGCCCCAGCATTTT. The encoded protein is CASSEVYNQPQHF.